Listed below are T cell receptor beta chains from one sample, sequenced in a study of T-cell reconstitution after alpha-beta-depleted transplantation in children. MiXCR was run by TCRdb on the PCR reads, yielding one entry per CDR3 protein. This table holds some 550,000 distinct CDR3 sequences, approximately 16% found once. Source: PBMCs from the stem cell graft donor, taken from the stem cell graft. The receptors come from a human donor who donated a stem cell graft to a child with acute lymphoblastic leukemia. CDR3s include the opening cysteine and the closing phenylalanine or tryptophan. D genes are given only for firm matches. Clone size is stated in some rows and not others, as once, few, many or a class when expanded.

D gene,J gene,clone size,V gene,CDR3 protein,CDR3 DNA
TRBD2,TRBJ2-4,.,TRBV20-1,CSARDTREAKNIQYF,TGCAGTGCTAGAGATACGCGGGAGGCCAAAAACATTCAGTACTTC
.,TRBJ1-3,few,TRBV5-1,CASSRDSPTGNTIYF,TGCGCCAGCAGCCGAGACAGCCCGACTGGAAACACCATATATTTT
.,TRBJ1-5,few,TRBV5-6,CASTSSRRYSNQPQHF,TGTGCCAGCACCTCGAGCAGGCGATATAGCAATCAGCCCCAGCATTTT
TRBD1,TRBJ2-1,.,TRBV19,CASHPGQGVNEQFF,TGTGCCAGTCATCCGGGACAGGGAGTCAATGAGCAGTTCTTC
TRBD2,TRBJ2-5,.,TRBV20-1,CSATIGTSVWETRYF,TGCAGTGCTACAATTGGGACTAGCGTTTGGGAGACCCGGTACTTC
TRBD1,TRBJ1-5,few,TRBV9,CASSVGTGVYQPQHF,TGTGCCAGCAGCGTCGGGACAGGGGTTTATCAGCCCCAGCATTTT
.,TRBJ1-1,few,TRBV29-1,CSVEGGLDTEAFF,TGCAGCGTTGAAGGGGGGTTGGACACTGAAGCTTTCTTT
TRBD2,TRBJ2-1,few,TRBV27,CASSWTSVSSYNEQFF,TGTGCCAGCAGCTGGACTAGCGTGAGCTCCTACAATGAGCAGTTCTTC
.,TRBJ1-1,.,TRBV10-3,CAISESFVGGTEAFF,TGTGCCATCAGTGAGTCTTTCGTCGGGGGCACTGAAGCTTTCTTT
.,TRBJ2-1,.,TRBV4-2,CASSDKIREQFF,TGTGCCAGCAGCGATAAAATTCGCGAGCAGTTCTTC
.,TRBJ1-3,.,TRBV7-6,CASSSLQGSGNTIYF,TGTGCCAGCAGCAGCCTCCAGGGCTCTGGAAACACCATATATTTT
.,TRBJ2-4,.,TRBV5-1,CASSLGALAKNIQYF,TGCGCCAGCAGCTTGGGAGCTTTAGCCAAAAACATTCAGTACTTC
.,TRBJ1-2,few,TRBV20-1,CSARGLRDTGLGVGYTF,TGCAGTGCTAGAGGACTCCGAGACACGGGGTTGGGGGTTGGCTACACCTTC
TRBD2,TRBJ2-2,.,TRBV29-1,CSVEGLGLANTGELFF,TGCAGCGTTGAAGGTTTGGGACTAGCTAACACCGGGGAGCTGTTTTTT
.,TRBJ1-1,.,TRBV2,CASSDTGSANTEAFF,TGTGCCAGCAGTGATACAGGGTCGGCGAACACTGAAGCTTTCTTT